This T cell receptor (beta chain) was retrieved from a study of blood T cell repertoires in COVID-19. Background on the study: Samples taken during acute and convalescent COVID-19 were collected in the United States, Italy and Spain.

Source study methods: Researchers report that nucleated cell counts were estimated from reference gene primer amplification. Generated by immunoSEQ multiplex PCR, the TCRdb table keeps only in-frame clones and is missing some. Clonal size and the V and J genes are those of that table, whereas D and trimming came from the DNA. This sample has 250,000 to 300,000 clones, with roughly 90% found just once. Among Cohort 3 donors, those recovered had two negative PCRs, clearance, or symptom resolution. Per germline, CDR1 MNHNY and CDR2 SVGAGI (reference sequence). The ends were cut back, 0 bases at V and 7 bases at J, with 9 bases in the middle. This CDR3 has 13 residues.

The gene calls are TRBV6-6 and TRBJ1-2, with no clear D. The sequenced sample was PBMCs or T cells enriched from blood (not recorded which). This TCR derives from a man aged 40-49 years who had recovered from COVID-19. As DNA, the CDR3 is TGTGCCAGCAGTTACTCGGACGGGGTTGGCTACACCTTC. Its translation: CASSYSDGVGYTF.